The clone carrying this TCR beta chain was counted ten times or more. The sample originates from a study of type 1 and type 2 diabetes patients. The wider study: Participants included type 1 and type 2 diabetes patients plus nondiabetic controls. From PBMCs, CD4+ and CD8+ T cells were isolated by magnetic microbeads. Sequencing for the whole study yielded 18,976,912 paired-end reads.

Amplification started from genomic DNA. Amplification of the beta chain CDR3 used 30 forward and 13 reverse multiplex primers. MiXCR was run by TCRdb on the multiplex PCR reads, yielding one entry per CDR3 protein. The sample records fewer than 350,000 distinct CDR3 sequences, approximately 45% being singletons. Approximately 10 milliliters of peripheral blood were collected from each participant. Germline V gene sequence: CDR1 MNHEY, CDR2 SMNVEV (reference sequence). V dropped 6 bases and J dropped 5 bases, with 9 bases sitting between them. The CDR3 is made up of 12 amino acids. Sequencing was performed on peripheral blood mononuclear cells (PBMCs). V and J are TRBV27 and TRBJ2-3; D is perhaps TRBD2 (6 bases). The clonotype comes from a man aged 18 to 35 with type 2 diabetes. In DNA form, the CDR3 reads TGTGCCAGCAGCCTGGGGGGAGATACGCAGTATTTT. It specifies CASSLGGDTQYF.